Following are 29 T cell receptor beta chains from one sample sequenced in a study of blood T cell repertoires in COVID-19. Generated by immunoSEQ multiplex PCR, the TCRdb table keeps only in-frame clones and is missing some. Of about 210,000 clones listed, about 88% were seen once; the top ten hold about 5%. The sample comprised peripheral blood. The receptors derive from a woman between 35 and 50 years old with acute or convalescent COVID-19.

J is TRBJ1-2 and V is TRBV2; tentative D call: TRBD1 (6 bases). Trimming removed 3 bases from V and 7 bases from J, with 9 bases in between. Germline V lookup: CDR1 SNHLY, CDR2 FYNNEI. The CDR3 consists of 12 residues. The CDR3 region has the DNA TGTGCCAGCAGTGAGGGGGCGGGTGGCTACACCTTC. Protein sequence: CASSEGAGGYTF.

This chain links TRBV6-5 with TRBJ2-5, with 11 bases identical to TRBD2. The CDR3 sequence is 16 residues long. Unmatched junction bases numbered 4, after V lost 4 bases and J lost 0 bases. The germline gives CDR1 MNHEY, CDR2 SVGAGI. The CDR3: CASSWELAGDQETQYF. The DNA for the CDR3 is TGTGCCAGCAGTTGGGAACTAGCGGGAGACCAAGAGACCCAGTACTTC.

The chain is built from TRBV4-2 and TRBJ1-2, with TRBD1 matching 10 bases. The CDR3 totals 13 residues. The germline gives CDR1 LGHNA, CDR2 YNFKEQ. J gave up 13 bases and V 1 base, and 6 bases lay outside the gene matches. The CDR3: CASSQAGQGRFTF. CDR3 nucleotides: TGTGCCAGCAGCCAAGCGGGACAGGGGCGCTTCACCTTC.

The V gene is TRBV30, the J gene TRBJ2-2, with 9 nucleotides matching TRBD2. The CDR3 length is 14 residues. Germline values: CDR1 GTSNPN, CDR2 SVGIG (reference sequence). The V gene end was trimmed by 5 bases and the J gene end by 6 bases; junction bases not matched to a gene: 7. The CDR3 spells CAWYRRGGAGELFF. The CDR3 bases are TGTGCCTGGTACCGGCGCGGGGGGGCCGGGGAGCTGTTTTTT.

This clone was counted a single time. V is TRBV11-2 and J is TRBJ1-6; D remains unclear. CDR3 length: 14 amino acids. Germline CDR1 is SGHAT and CDR2 is FQNNGV. Trimming took 0 bases from V and 14 from J, leaving 14 bases between them. The CDR3 here is CASSLDTQVVSLHF. The CDR3 DNA reads as TGTGCCAGCAGCTTAGATACCCAGGTAGTATCCCTCCACTTT.

The CDR3 is CASSISTGINEQFF. CDR3 DNA sequence: TGTGCCAGCAGCATCTCGACAGGGATCAATGAGCAGTTCTTC. V is TRBV7-2 and J is TRBJ2-1; the match to TRBD1 covers 7 bases. CDR3 size: 14 residues. The germline CDR1 and CDR2 sequences are SGHTA and FQGNSA. Trimming took 5 bases from V and 6 from J; bases not matched to a gene: 7.

The chain carries TRBV4-2 and TRBJ2-3; 14 bases fit TRBD2. The CDR3 runs 18 residues. Per germline, CDR1 LGHNA and CDR2 YNFKEQ. Germline trimming cut 3 bases from V and 3 bases from J; bases unmatched to any gene: 8. Written as DNA, the CDR3 is TGTGCCAGCAGCCACGGGACTAGCGGGGGTTCGGTTACAGATACGCAGTATTTT. It is translated as CASSHGTSGGSVTDTQYF.

The chain recombines TRBV27 with TRBJ2-7, with 8 bases identical to TRBD2. After removal of 6 bases from V and 4 bases from J, the junction contained 8 bases not matched to a gene. The CDR3 has 14 amino acids. Germline-derived CDR1 and CDR2 are MNHEY and SMNVEV (reference sequence). The CDR3 DNA sequence: TGTGCCAGCAGACCGGGGGGGATCCTGTACGAGCAGTACGTC. This encodes CASRPGGILYEQYV.

The chain couples TRBV5-1 to TRBJ2-3; TRBD2 is a possible D gene (5 bases). With 4 bases removed from V and 2 bases from J, the gap between germline ends came to 17 bases. This CDR3 is 16 amino acids long. Looked up from germline, CDR1 is SGHRS and CDR2 is YFSETQ. The CDR3 nucleotides read TGCGCCAGCAGCCCGCCTGTTGGCGGGCCCACAGATACGCAGTATTTT. It translates to CASSPPVGGPTDTQYF.

The chain carries TRBV11-2 and TRBJ1-4, with 7 bases matching TRBD1. The J segment lost 4 bases and the V segment lost 1 base, leaving 3 bases of the junction unmatched. Germline lookup yields CDR1 SGHAT and CDR2 FQNNGV. The CDR3 totals 15 residues. CDR3 DNA: TGTGCCAGCAGCTTAGGGGACAGAGATAATGAAAAACTGTTTTTT. Its translation is CASSLGDRDNEKLFF.

The chain joins TRBV29-1 to TRBJ1-4; TRBD1 matches 8 bases. From germline, CDR1 is SQVTM and CDR2 ANQGSEA. This CDR3 region has 14 residues. V trimming: 4 bases; J trimming: 6 bases; junction bases outside the gene matches: 7. CDR3 residues: CSVGGRGQDEKLFF. The DNA for the CDR3 is TGCAGCGTTGGCGGGCGGGGACAGGATGAAAAACTGTTTTTT.

This rearrangement joins TRBV29-1 to TRBJ2-7, with D possibly matching TRBD1 (6 bases). Germline loops: CDR1 SQVTM, CDR2 ANQGSEA. The CDR3 runs to 13 residues. The ends were cut back, 7 bases at V and 6 bases at J, with 19 bases in the middle. CDR3 sequence reads: CSALGAGRGEQYV. As DNA, the CDR3 is TGCAGCGCCCTGGGGGCAGGCCGTGGCGAGCAGTACGTC.

V and J are TRBV19 and TRBJ2-3; 7 bases match TRBD2. Germline V CDR1 and CDR2: LNHDA, SQIVND (reference sequence). The CDR3 extends over 18 amino acids. V shed 4 bases, J shed 0 bases, and the junction held 13 bases outside the gene matches. The CDR3 loop is CASSRFAGVTSSTDTQYF. In DNA, the CDR3 is TGTGCCAGTAGTAGATTTGCGGGGGTGACATCAAGCACAGATACGCAGTATTTT. Full variable domain (outside the CDR3, taken from reference TRBV19 and TRBJ2-3): DGGITQSPKYLFRKEGQNVTLSCEQNLNHDAMYWYRQDPGQGLRLIYYSQIVNDFQKGDIAEGYSVSREKKESFPLTVTSAQKNPTAFYLCASSRFAGVTSSTDTQYFGPGTRLTVL.

This rearrangement joins TRBV4-1 to TRBJ2-1; D gene ambiguous. V shed 3 bases and J shed 8 bases, with 14 bases lying between them. The CDR3 consists of 14 residues. Per the germline V gene, CDR1 is MGHRA and CDR2 is YSYEKL. CDR3 DNA: TGCGCCAGCAGCCAGACCAGCCTAGTCGATGAGCAGTTCTTC. Encoded protein: CASSQTSLVDEQFF.

The chain couples TRBV6-1 to TRBJ2-2; no clear D. The CDR3 is made up of 19 amino acids. Germline lookup yields CDR1 MNHNS and CDR2 SASEGT. Trimming left V 4 bases short and J 3 bases short, with 24 bases between. The CDR3: CASSGGTIRKRSYTGELFF. The CDR3 nucleotides read TGTGCCAGCAGTGGAGGAACAATTAGAAAGCGATCCTACACCGGGGAGCTGTTTTTT.

The chain combines TRBV11-2 with TRBJ1-1; 8 bases map to TRBD1. V lost 6 bases and J lost 4; bases outside the gene matches: 4. This CDR3 comprises 13 residues. CDR1 SGHAT and CDR2 FQNNGV come from the germline V gene. CDR3 DNA: TGTGCCAGCAGGGGAACAGGGGGCACTGAAGCTTTCTTT. As protein: CASRGTGGTEAFF.

The chain employs TRBV4-1 and TRBJ1-2; no firm D call. Trimming removed 1 base from V and 2 bases from J, with 8 bases in between. The CDR3 has 14 amino acids. The germline V gene has CDR1 MGHRA and CDR2 YSYEKL. As DNA, the CDR3 is TGCGCCAGCAGCCAAGCCAGAGGAAACTATGGCTACACCTTC. Translating it yields CASSQARGNYGYTF.

The rearrangement joins TRBV18 to TRBJ1-2; 9 bases agree with TRBD1. Trimming took 0 bases from V and 1 from J; bases not matched to a gene: 12. In germline, CDR1 is KGHSH, CDR2 LQKENI. This CDR3 has 19 amino acids. The CDR3: CASSPPGRFWTGDNYGYTF. Written as DNA, the CDR3 is TGTGCCAGCTCACCACCAGGGCGCTTTTGGACAGGGGATAACTATGGCTACACCTTC. The full variable domain, with the rest looked up from reference TRBV18 and TRBJ1-2, is NAGVMQNPRHLVRRRGQEARLRCSPMKGHSHVYWYRQLPEEGLKFMVYLQKENIIDESGMPKERFSAEFPKEGPSILRIQQVVRGDSAAYFCASSPPGRFWTGDNYGYTFGSGTRLTVV.

The CDR3 here is CASSIQQGNYNEQFF. CDR3 DNA: TGTGCCAGTAGTATCCAACAGGGGAACTACAATGAGCAGTTCTTC. The rearrangement joins TRBV19 to TRBJ2-1, with 7 bases identical to TRBD1. V trimming: 3 bases; J trimming: 3 bases; junction bases outside the gene matches: 5. The CDR3 sequence is 15 residues long. CDR1 and CDR2 from the germline V gene are LNHDA and SQIVND (reference sequence).

This clone appeared a single time. DNA for the CDR3: TGTGCCAGCAGCACGGGACAGGGTACAACTAATGAAAAACTGTTTTTT. Translated: CASSTGQGTTNEKLFF. V is TRBV21-1 and J is TRBJ1-4; TRBD1 is the table's D call and was not checked against the DNA. TRBV21-1 is recorded as a pseudogene. This CDR3 is built from 16 residues.

In DNA form, the CDR3 reads TGTGCCAGCAGTGTATTACAGACCTTAGATAGCAATCAGCCCCAGCATTTT. It encodes CASSVLQTLDSNQPQHF. V and J are TRBV2 and TRBJ1-5; D gene ambiguous. Germline V lookup: CDR1 SNHLY, CDR2 FYNNEI. CDR3 length equals 17 residues. Trimming removed 4 bases at V and 0 bases at J, with 16 bases between.

This clone was counted a single time. CDR3 DNA sequence: TGTGCCAGCAGCCCCCCTGGGCCAGATACGCAGTATTTT. This gives the protein CASSPPGPDTQYF. This chain connects TRBV7-2 to TRBJ2-3; D is uncertain. V was pared by 5 bases and J by 4 bases, with 10 bases between. The V gene's germline CDR1 is SGHTA and CDR2 FQGNSA. The CDR3 length is 13 residues.

This clone is a singleton in its sample. The chain has TRBV30 and TRBJ1-1; 8 positions agree with TRBD1. After removal of 0 bases from V and 6 bases from J, the junction contained 9 bases not matched to a gene. The CDR3 extends over 15 amino acids. Per the germline V gene, CDR1 is GTSNPN and CDR2 is SVGIG (reference sequence). CDR3 bases: TGTGCCTGGAGTGTGTCAGGGGGCGAAGGCGCTGAAGCTTTCTTT. Its translation: CAWSVSGGEGAEAFF.

The J gene is TRBJ1-2, the V gene TRBV9; maybe TRBD1 (6 bases). V was trimmed by 3 bases and J by 6 bases, leaving 15 bases between them. The CDR3 is made up of 14 amino acids. Germline CDR1 is SGDLS and CDR2 is YYNGEE. The CDR3, as DNA: TGTGCCAGCAGCGCAACCGGGACAAGTAATGGCTACACCTTC. Protein sequence: CASSATGTSNGYTF. The full variable domain, rest sourced from reference TRBV9 and TRBJ1-2, is DSGVTQTPKHLITATGQRVTLRCSPRSGDLSVYWYQQSLDQGLQFLIQYYNGEERAKGNILERFSAQQFPDLHSELNLSSLELGDSALYFCASSATGTSNGYTFGSGTRLTVV.

This clone was seen only once. The CDR3 is CASTQLWGGHSPLHF. CDR3 DNA sequence: TGTGCCAGCACCCAACTTTGGGGAGGTCATTCACCCCTCCACTTT. The rearrangement joins TRBV6-5 to TRBJ1-6; D call uncertain. The CDR3 length is 15 residues. V shed 7 bases and J shed 8 bases, with 18 bases lying between them. Per germline, CDR1 MNHEY and CDR2 SVGAGI.

The gene calls are TRBV30 and TRBJ1-1; D perhaps matches TRBD1 (5 bases). This CDR3 has 12 amino acids. From germline, CDR1 is GTSNPN and CDR2 SVGIG (reference sequence). Trimming removed 4 bases at V and 7 bases at J, with 13 bases between. CDR3 nucleotide sequence: TGTGCCTGGACCCAGGGATTTGATGAAGCTTTCTTT. Amino acids: CAWTQGFDEAFF.

The chain has TRBV19 and TRBJ1-4, with 9 bases matching TRBD1. The length of the CDR3 is 15 residues. V lost 5 bases and J lost 8; bases outside the gene matches: 9. From germline, CDR1 is LNHDA and CDR2 SQIVND (reference sequence). CDR3 sequence reads: CASSPLTGGGEKLFF. The CDR3 nucleotides read TGTGCCAGTAGTCCATTGACAGGGGGGGGAGAAAAACTGTTTTTT.

This clone has just one count. In nucleotides, the CDR3 is TGTGCCAGTTCAAAAGGAGACTACTCTGGAAACACCATATATTTT. Translation: CASSKGDYSGNTIYF. The chain joins TRBV19 to TRBJ1-3; no reliable D call. This CDR3 region has 15 residues. The germline V gene has CDR1 LNHDA and CDR2 SQIVND (reference sequence). The germline V and J ends were trimmed by 8 bases and 0 bases, with 14 bases remaining between them.

J is TRBJ1-1 and V is TRBV19; D perhaps matches TRBD1 (6 bases). CDR3 size: 14 residues. The germline V gene encodes CDR1 LNHDA and CDR2 SQIVND (reference sequence). V lost 9 bases and J lost 4, with 18 bases in between. The CDR3 bases are TGTGCCAGCTCAATTCGGGGAGGGGGCACTGAAGCTTTCTTT. This gives the protein CASSIRGGGTEAFF.